The clone carrying this T cell receptor (beta chain) was detected only once. This record comes from a study of shared clonotypes between healthy human individuals. Across the study: Each donor's CD4 naive and CD4 memory cells filled three plates apiece, CD8 naive two, and CD8 memory one.

Trimming shortened V by 3 bases and J by 3 bases, and 9 bases separated the two germline ends. CDR1 and CDR2 from the germline V gene are SNHLY and FYNNEI. The CDR3 totals 13 residues. Sequenced by immunoSEQ multiplex PCR; TCRdb stores in-frame clones only, minus some. The sample includes some 1,400,000 clones, 96% of them seen just once. Healthy HIV-negative adults with no recent acute infections or vaccinations were recruited as donors. The genes are TRBV2 and TRBJ2-7; no clear D gene. The receptor was derived from a man younger than 40 in good health. The sequenced material came from naive CD4+ T cells sorted from blood. The subset denotes: CD45RA+ positively selected. The CDR3 coding sequence is TGTGCCAGCAGTGAGGTGGGGTACTACGAGCAGTACTTC. Protein sequence: CASSEVGYYEQYF.